Included here is one TCR beta chain sequence, with context. These data belong to a study of PD-L1 blockade in urothelial cancer. Trimming took 8 bases from V and 3 from J; bases not matched to a gene: 8. The germline V gene encodes CDR1 MNHNS and CDR2 SASEGT. The CDR3 length is 14 residues. TCRdb's copy holds only in-frame clones and misses some; the assay was immunoSEQ multiplex PCR. The data hold some 97,000 clones, with roughly nine tenths observed a single time. The V gene is TRBV6-1, the J gene TRBJ2-7; 9 bases are a match to TRBD1. The sequence was obtained from a woman over 75 with urothelial cancer. The source material was PBMCs, sampled around atezolizumab (anti-PD-L1) treatment. The CDR3 region is CASGWTGALYEQYF. CDR3 sequence (DNA): TGTGCCAGCGGGTGGACAGGGGCCCTCTACGAGCAGTACTTC.